These T cell receptor beta chains were read from a single sample in a study of blood T cells in healthy people across ages. Each CDR3 protein is one row after TCRdb ran MiXCR on the 5' RACE reads. The sample has around 750,000 distinct CDR3 sequences; about 53% are singletons. Sample: blood. These receptors were taken from an elderly man in good health. The CDR3 runs from the conserved cysteine through the conserved F or W. Fields, in order: V gene, D gene, clone size, J gene, CDR3 protein, CDR3 DNA. A D gene is named only where the DNA matches it firmly. Clone size is not always given. Where it is, it says once, few, many or a class for expanded clones.

TRBV7-2	-	-	TRBJ1-5	CASSQGTQLGQPQHF	TGTGCCAGCAGCCAAGGAACACAGTTGGGTCAGCCCCAGCATTTT
TRBV5-5	-	few	TRBJ2-5	CASSAPSLQETQYF	TGTGCCAGCAGCGCCCCGAGCCTCCAAGAGACCCAGTACTTC
TRBV20-1	TRBD2	-	TRBJ2-5	CSARASGSQQETQYF	TGCAGTGCTAGGGCTAGCGGGAGTCAGCAAGAGACCCAGTACTTC
TRBV27	TRBD1	few	TRBJ1-5	CASSPGQGDMPQHF	TGTGCCAGCAGTCCGGGACAGGGGGATATGCCCCAGCATTTT
TRBV20-1	-	-	TRBJ2-7	CSASRRTDLYEQYF	TGCAGTGCTTCTCGAAGGACAGACCTCTACGAGCAGTACTTC
TRBV21-1	-	-	TRBJ2-5	CASSKIASGETETQYF	TGTGCCAGCAGCAAAATCGCTAGCGGAGAGACGGAGACCCAGTACTTC
TRBV5-1	TRBD2	-	TRBJ2-5	CASRKGPGLAEETQYF	TGCGCCAGCAGAAAGGGGCCGGGACTAGCGGAAGAGACCCAGTACTTC
TRBV27	-	few	TRBJ2-5	CASSFRRLETQYF	TGTGCCAGCAGTTTCCGGCGGTTGGAGACCCAGTACTTC
TRBV18	TRBD2	-	TRBJ2-5	CASSPLADDQETQYF	TGTGCCAGCTCACCCCTAGCGGATGATCAAGAGACCCAGTACTTC
TRBV6-2/TRBV6-3	-	many	TRBJ2-1	CASSPRGFEQFF	TGTGCCAGCAGCCCCCGCGGGTTTGAGCAGTTCTTC
TRBV7-2	TRBD1	-	TRBJ1-1	CASSPHPTGTSTEAFF	TGTGCCAGCAGCCCGCACCCGACAGGGACGAGCACTGAAGCTTTCTTT
TRBV20-1	-	-	TRBJ2-7	CSANHRRNSYEQYF	TGCAGTGCTAACCACAGGAGAAACTCCTACGAGCAGTACTTC
TRBV5-1	-	-	TRBJ2-7	CASSLRGGYEQYF	TGCGCCAGCAGCTTGCGGGGTGGCTACGAGCAGTACTTC
TRBV20-1	-	-	TRBJ2-3	CSAGLPPQYF	TGCAGTGCTGGACTTCCCCCCCAGTATTTT
TRBV7-6	-	-	TRBJ2-7	CASSLRGRGFYEQYF	TGTGCCAGCAGCTTAAGGGGGCGGGGGTTTTACGAGCAGTACTTC
TRBV29-1	-	-	TRBJ1-1	CSSLRAPDTEAFF	TGCAGCTCCCTCCGGGCCCCCGACACTGAAGCTTTCTTT
TRBV5-1	-	-	TRBJ1-2	CASSLVGTATNYGYTF	TGCGCCAGCAGCTTGGTAGGAACAGCTACTAACTATGGCTACACCTTC
TRBV7-9	-	-	TRBJ1-5	CASSLGFEPQHF	TGTGCCAGCAGCTTAGGATTCGAGCCCCAGCATTTT
TRBV5-1	-	-	TRBJ2-7	CASSPELSKYYEQYF	TGCGCCAGCAGCCCTGAACTTAGTAAATACTACGAGCAGTACTTC
TRBV7-9	TRBD2	once	TRBJ2-3	CASGRKAGVTDTQYF	TGTGCCAGCGGAAGGAAGGCGGGAGTGACAGATACGCAGTATTTT
TRBV7-9	TRBD1	few	TRBJ1-2	CASSLRGQGTTNYGYTF	TGTGCCAGCAGCTTAAGGGGACAGGGAACTACTAACTATGGCTACACCTTC
TRBV5-1	-	few	TRBJ2-3	CASNRATPSTDTQYF	TGCGCCAGCAATAGGGCGACTCCTAGCACAGATACGCAGTATTTT
TRBV12-3/TRBV12-4	TRBD1	-	TRBJ1-1	CASTLGQGAPATEAFF	TGTGCCAGCACTCTCGGACAGGGGGCCCCGGCCACTGAAGCTTTCTTT
TRBV5-1	-	-	TRBJ2-7	CASSGAADSLYEQYF	TGCGCCAGCAGCGGCGCAGCAGACTCCCTCTACGAGCAGTACTTC
TRBV10-3	-	-	TRBJ2-7	CAISESRAGEQYF	TGTGCCATCAGTGAATCGAGGGCGGGAGAGCAGTACTTC
TRBV4-1	-	-	TRBJ2-1	CASSQDETRGLREQFF	TGCGCCAGCAGCCAAGATGAGACCCGGGGTTTACGTGAGCAGTTCTTC
TRBV4-1	-	-	TRBJ1-4	CASSQVRGSNEKLFF	TGCGCCAGCAGCCAAGTACGGGGGTCTAATGAAAAACTGTTTTTT
TRBV12-3/TRBV12-4	-	-	TRBJ1-6	CASSLTRQNNSPLHF	TGTGCCAGCAGTTTGACCCGGCAGAATAATTCACCCCTCCACTTT
TRBV6-6	TRBD1	few	TRBJ1-6	CASSPGQAANSPLHF	TGTGCCAGCAGCCCTGGACAGGCCGCTAATTCACCCCTCCACTTT
TRBV5-1	TRBD1	-	TRBJ2-1	CASSTGDGVIGKEQFF	TGCGCCAGCAGTACAGGGGACGGGGTAATTGGTAAGGAGCAGTTCTTC
TRBV11-2	TRBD1	-	TRBJ2-5	CASSSGTGGFHETQYF	TGTGCCAGCAGCTCCGGGACAGGGGGCTTTCATGAGACCCAGTACTTC
TRBV3-1	TRBD2	-	TRBJ2-7	CASSSRGLVSSEQYF	TGTGCCAGCAGCTCTCGGGGACTAGTCTCTTCCGAGCAGTACTTC
TRBV15	TRBD2	-	TRBJ2-5	CATSRDLGTREQYF	TGTGCCACCAGCAGAGACCTCGGGACTAGAGAGCAGTACTTC
TRBV7-8	TRBD1	-	TRBJ1-1	CASSPDRATEAFF	TGTGCCAGCAGCCCAGACAGGGCCACTGAAGCTTTCTTT
TRBV24-1	TRBD2	-	TRBJ2-7	CATSDWGTSGRDEQYF	TGTGCCACCAGTGATTGGGGGACTAGCGGGAGGGATGAGCAGTACTTC
TRBV10-3	TRBD1	-	TRBJ1-5	CAISESVGGPRYSNQPQHF	TGTGCCATCAGTGAGTCCGTAGGGGGCCCCCGATATAGCAATCAGCCCCAGCATTTT
TRBV2	TRBD1	-	TRBJ1-2	CASMSDRGGNYGYTF	TGTGCCAGCATGTCGGACAGGGGCGGTAACTATGGCTACACCTTC
TRBV2	TRBD2	few	TRBJ2-3	CASSERSLAGGPPFGYF	TGTGCCAGCAGTGAAAGGTCCCTAGCGGGAGGGCCCCCTTTCGGGTATTTT